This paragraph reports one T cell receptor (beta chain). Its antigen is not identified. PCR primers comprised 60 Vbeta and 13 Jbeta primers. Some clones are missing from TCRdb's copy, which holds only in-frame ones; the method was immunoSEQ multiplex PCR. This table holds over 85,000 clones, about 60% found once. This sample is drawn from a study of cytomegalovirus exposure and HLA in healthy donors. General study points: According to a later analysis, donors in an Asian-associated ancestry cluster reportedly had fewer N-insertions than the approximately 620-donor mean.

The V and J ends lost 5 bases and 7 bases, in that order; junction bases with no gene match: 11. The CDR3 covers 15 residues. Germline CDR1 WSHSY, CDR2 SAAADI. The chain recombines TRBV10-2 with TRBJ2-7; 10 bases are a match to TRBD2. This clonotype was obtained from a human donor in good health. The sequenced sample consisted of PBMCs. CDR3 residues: CASSISASGSWEQYF. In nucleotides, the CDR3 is TGCGCCAGCAGTATCTCGGCTAGCGGGAGTTGGGAGCAGTACTTC.